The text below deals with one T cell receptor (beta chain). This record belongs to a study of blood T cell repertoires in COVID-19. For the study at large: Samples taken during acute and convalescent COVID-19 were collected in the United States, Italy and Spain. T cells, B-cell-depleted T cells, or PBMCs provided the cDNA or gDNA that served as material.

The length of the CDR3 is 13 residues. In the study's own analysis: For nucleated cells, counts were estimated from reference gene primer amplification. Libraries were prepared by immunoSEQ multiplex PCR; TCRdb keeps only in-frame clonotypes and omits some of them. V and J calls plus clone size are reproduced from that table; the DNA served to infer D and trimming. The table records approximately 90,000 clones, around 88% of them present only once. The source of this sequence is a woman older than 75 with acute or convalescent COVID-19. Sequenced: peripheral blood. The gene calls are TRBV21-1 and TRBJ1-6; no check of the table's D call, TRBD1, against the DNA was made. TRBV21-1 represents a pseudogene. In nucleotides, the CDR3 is TGTGCCAGAACGATCCCCAGGGTTTCACCCCTCCACTTT. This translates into CARTIPRVSPLHF.